One sample yielded the 25 T cell receptor beta chains listed below, sequenced in a study of blood T cell repertoires in COVID-19. Here immunoSEQ multiplex PCR was the method, and the copy in TCRdb shows in-frame clones only, minus some. This table has roughly 230,000 clones, 82% appearing once. The sequenced material came from PBMCs or T cells enriched from blood (not recorded which). The receptors shown here come from a woman aged 60-75 years who had recovered from COVID-19.

The gene calls are TRBV19 and TRBJ1-5; 7 bases are shared with TRBD1. The germline CDR1 and CDR2 sequences are LNHDA and SQIVND (reference sequence). The trim removed 4 bases at V and 3 bases at J, leaving 6 bases unmatched. The CDR3 has 15 residues. CDR3 DNA: TGTGCCAGTAGTAGGGGACAGACTAACAATCAGCCCCAGCATTTT. Its translation is CASSRGQTNNQPQHF.

The chain links TRBV7-2 to TRBJ1-5; 11 nucleotides align to TRBD1. Germline V gene data show CDR1 as SGHTA and CDR2 as FQGNSA. The CDR3 sequence is 12 residues long. The ends lost 5 bases at V and 11 bases at J; junction bases unmatched: 2. The CDR3 reads CASSLGQGAQHF. CDR3 coding DNA: TGTGCCAGCAGCCTGGGACAGGGGGCCCAGCATTTT.

The gene calls are TRBV11-2 and TRBJ1-3; D is perhaps TRBD1 (5 bases). This CDR3 spans 14 amino acids. V was pared by 5 bases and J by 1 base, with 9 bases between. Germline CDR1 SGHAT, CDR2 FQNNGV. The CDR3 here is CASSPGFSGNTIYF. For the CDR3, the DNA is TGTGCCAGCAGCCCAGGGTTTTCTGGAAACACCATATATTTT.

The chain carries TRBV11-2 and TRBJ2-1, with TRBD2 as a possible D gene (5 bases). From germline, CDR1 is SGHAT and CDR2 FQNNGV. V lost 5 bases and J 9 bases, leaving 17 bases between the germline ends. The CDR3 extends over 14 amino acids. Here the CDR3 reads CASSTPTEVGEQFF. As DNA, the CDR3 is TGTGCCAGCAGCACTCCGACGGAGGTCGGTGAGCAGTTCTTC. Full variable domain (remainder filled in from reference TRBV11-2 and TRBJ2-1): EAGVAQSPRYKIIEKRQSVAFWCNPISGHATLYWYQQILGQGPKLLIQFQNNGVVDDSQLPKDRFSAERLKGVDSTLKIQPAKLEDSAVYLCASSTPTEVGEQFFGPGTRLTVL.

This chain joins TRBV14 and TRBJ1-4; perhaps TRBD1 as D (5 bases). Per germline, CDR1 SGHDN and CDR2 FVKESK. The CDR3 runs to 15 residues. V dropped 4 bases and J dropped 3 bases, with 12 bases sitting between them. CDR3 amino acids: CASSPLAGANEKLFF. In nucleotides, the CDR3 is TGTGCCAGCAGCCCCCTTGCGGGGGCTAATGAAAAACTGTTTTTT. The whole variable domain, remainder taken from reference TRBV14 and TRBJ1-4, is EAGVTQFPSHSVIEKGQTVTLRCDPISGHDNLYWYRRVMGKEIKFLLHFVKESKQDESGMPNNRFLAERTGGTYSTLKVQPAELEDSGVYFCASSPLAGANEKLFFGSGTQLSVL.

The V gene is TRBV6-5, the J gene TRBJ2-2, with D unresolved. The CDR3 totals 14 residues. The V end lost 6 bases, the J end lost 2 bases, and 10 bases lay between the germline ends. The germline gives CDR1 MNHEY, CDR2 SVGAGI. Written as DNA, the CDR3 is TGTGCCAGCAGGTACCTGAGTAACACCGGGGAGCTGTTTTTT. It is translated as CASRYLSNTGELFF.

In DNA form, the CDR3 reads TGTGCCAGCAGCATGGAGAGTTATCAGCCCCAGCATTTT. This sequence encodes CASSMESYQPQHF. The genes are TRBV6-6 and TRBJ1-5; D not resolved. This CDR3 is 13 amino acids long. V shed 6 bases and J shed 5 bases, with 11 bases lying between them. Germline values: CDR1 MNHNY, CDR2 SVGAGI (reference sequence).

V and J are TRBV11-2 and TRBJ2-7; possibly TRBD1 for D (6 bases). The CDR3 runs 15 residues. The V gene lost 7 bases and the J gene lost 1 base, with 17 bases spanning the gap. Germline values: CDR1 SGHAT, CDR2 FQNNGV. The CDR3, as DNA: TGTGCCAGCAACACCGGGACACGAAGATCCTACGAGCAGTACTTC. Residues: CASNTGTRRSYEQYF.

The CDR3 sequence is CASSLLSGGDTQYF. CDR3 bases: TGTGCCAGCAGCTTGCTGAGCGGGGGGGATACGCAGTATTTT. The chain links TRBV7-2 to TRBJ2-3; 9 nucleotides align to TRBD2. CDR1 and CDR2 from the germline V gene are SGHTA and FQGNSA. The junction had 4 bases not matched to a gene; V was cut back by 3 bases and J by 6 bases. The CDR3 consists of 14 residues. Full variable domain (remainder filled in from reference TRBV7-2 and TRBJ2-3): GAGVSQSPSNKVTEKGKDVELRCDPISGHTALYWYRQSLGQGLEFLIYFQGNSAPDKSGLPSDRFSAERTGGSVSTLTIQRTQQEDSAVYLCASSLLSGGDTQYFGPGTRLTVL.

The V call is TRBV5-1, the J call TRBJ1-5; tentatively, D is TRBD1 (6 bases). This CDR3 is built from 13 residues. Between the trimmed V and J ends, which lost 0 bases and 5 bases, there was a span of 6 bases. The V gene's germline CDR1 is SGHRS and CDR2 YFSETQ. DNA for the CDR3: TGCGCCAGCAGCTTGGACAGGGATCAGCCCCAGCATTTT. Translating gives CASSLDRDQPQHF.

V usage is TRBV7-8 and J usage is TRBJ1-2, with 9 bases aligning to TRBD1. CDR3 size: 14 residues. The V gene's germline CDR1 is SGHVS and CDR2 FQNEAQ. After removal of 1 base from V and 8 bases from J, the junction contained 5 bases not matched to a gene. CDR3 coding DNA: TGTGCCAGCAGCTTAGAACAGGGGGCGCGGGGCTACACCTTC. It is translated as CASSLEQGARGYTF.

The rearrangement joins TRBV7-2 to TRBJ1-2, with D maybe TRBD1 (6 bases). V was shortened by 1 base and J by 3 bases, with 9 bases between the two germline ends. Per the germline V gene, CDR1 is SGHTA and CDR2 is FQGNSA. The CDR3 extends over 14 amino acids. CDR3 in DNA: TGTGCCAGCAGCTTAGACCCAGGGGACTATGGCTACACCTTC. This encodes CASSLDPGDYGYTF. The full variable domain, completed using reference TRBV7-2 and TRBJ1-2, is GAGVSQSPSNKVTEKGKDVELRCDPISGHTALYWYRQSLGQGLEFLIYFQGNSAPDKSGLPSDRFSAERTGGSVSTLTIQRTQQEDSAVYLCASSLDPGDYGYTFGSGTRLTVV.

The chain combines TRBV19 with TRBJ1-5, with TRBD1 identical over 8 bases. Looked up from germline, CDR1 is LNHDA and CDR2 is SQIVND (reference sequence). V shed 6 bases, J shed 3 bases, and the junction held 7 bases outside the gene matches. The CDR3 spans 15 residues. The CDR3 bases are TGTGCCAGTAGCCAGACAGGGGCGCACAATCAGCCCCAGCATTTT. Its protein product is CASSQTGAHNQPQHF. The full variable domain, rest sourced from reference TRBV19 and TRBJ1-5, is DGGITQSPKYLFRKEGQNVTLSCEQNLNHDAMYWYRQDPGQGLRLIYYSQIVNDFQKGDIAEGYSVSREKKESFPLTVTSAQKNPTAFYLCASSQTGAHNQPQHFGDGTRLSIL.

This chain uses TRBV5-5 with TRBJ1-2; D unresolved. The germline CDR1 and CDR2 sequences are SGHKS and YYEKEE (reference sequence). The CDR3 runs 13 residues. V was pared by 0 bases and J by 4 bases, with 7 bases between. Here the CDR3 reads CASSLVGGYGYTF. The CDR3 DNA sequence: TGTGCCAGCAGCTTGGTCGGTGGCTATGGCTACACCTTC.

The V call is TRBV7-2, the J call TRBJ2-7, with a tentative D call TRBD1 (7 bases). The length of the CDR3 is 12 residues. Germline lookup yields CDR1 SGHTA and CDR2 FQGNSA. V was shortened by 4 bases and J by 6 bases, with 10 bases between the two germline ends. This CDR3 reads CASSSQGGEQYF. The CDR3, as DNA: TGTGCCAGCAGCTCTCAGGGGGGCGAGCAGTACTTC.

This clone was seen a few times. The chain is built from TRBV7-9 and TRBJ1-2; unclear D gene. Germline CDR1 reads SEHNR; CDR2 reads FQNEAQ (reference sequence). Trimming left V 1 base short and J 4 bases short, with 10 bases between. This CDR3 contains 14 residues. The CDR3 nucleotides are TGTGCCAGCAGCTTAGAAGGCGGATTCTATGGCTACACCTTC. Amino acids: CASSLEGGFYGYTF.

The chain joins TRBV6-5 to TRBJ2-2; possible D gene TRBD2, 5 bases. Germline CDR1 MNHEY, CDR2 SVGAGI. V was pared by 5 bases and J by 5 bases, with 15 bases between. The CDR3 contains 15 residues. The CDR3 region is CASSKQRQGTGELFF. In DNA, the CDR3 is TGTGCCAGCAGTAAACAGCGGCAAGGGACCGGGGAGCTGTTTTTT.

This clone was seen a handful of times. V is TRBV6-5 and J is TRBJ1-2; 10 bases fit TRBD1. J was trimmed by 7 bases and V by 5 bases; bases with no gene match: 7. CDR3 length equals 14 residues. CDR1 and CDR2 from the germline V gene are MNHEY and SVGAGI. The CDR3 DNA sequence: TGTGCCAGCAGTCCCCGGGACAGGGGCTCTGGCTACACCTTC. It encodes CASSPRDRGSGYTF.

CDR3 in amino acids: CASSPLKGDGPYEQYF. The CDR3 bases are TGTGCCAGCAGCCCCCTAAAGGGGGACGGGCCCTACGAGCAGTACTTC. The V gene is TRBV5-4, the J gene TRBJ2-7; a weak D match, TRBD1 (6 bases). This CDR3 has 16 amino acids. Trimming stripped 4 bases from V and 2 bases from J, with 19 bases between. From germline, CDR1 is SGHNT and CDR2 YYREEE (reference sequence).

The chain carries TRBV19 and TRBJ1-4, with 8 bases identical to TRBD1. V shed 5 bases, J shed 4 bases, and the junction held 6 bases outside the gene matches. From germline, CDR1 is LNHDA and CDR2 SQIVND (reference sequence). The CDR3 totals 15 residues. CDR3 DNA sequence: TGTGCCAGTAGTCCGACAGGGGTCGGTAATGAAAAACTGTTTTTT. Translated, it gives CASSPTGVGNEKLFF.

The V and J genes are TRBV7-9 and TRBJ1-4, with D maybe TRBD1 (6 bases). Germline CDR1 and CDR2: SEHNR and FQNEAQ (reference sequence). The CDR3 runs 15 residues. Trimming pared 4 bases from V and 4 bases from J, leaving 13 bases between. CDR3 sequence reads: CASSSKWTVNEKLFF. The DNA for the CDR3 is TGTGCCAGCAGCTCAAAATGGACAGTTAATGAAAAACTGTTTTTT.

CDR3: CAGQSGGSYNEQFF. The CDR3 coding sequence is TGTGCCGGACAAAGCGGGGGGTCCTACAATGAGCAGTTCTTC. The chain joins TRBV7-2 to TRBJ2-1; 9 bases align to TRBD2. Germline V gives CDR1 SGHTA, CDR2 FQGNSA. The CDR3 extends over 14 amino acids. V dropped 11 bases and J dropped 1; count of bases not matched to a gene: 6.

The genes are TRBV27 and TRBJ1-1; D gene unclear. Per germline, CDR1 MNHEY and CDR2 SMNVEV (reference sequence). The CDR3 length is 13 residues. Deletions cut 3 bases from V and 11 bases from J, with 16 bases between. In nucleotides, the CDR3 is TGTGCCAGCAGTTTTGGAGGGCTGTCGAGGGCTTTCTTT. Translated: CASSFGGLSRAFF.

This chain joins TRBV6-5 and TRBJ2-7; 9 bases match TRBD1. CDR1 MNHEY and CDR2 SVGAGI come from the germline V gene. This CDR3 region has 14 residues. The V segment lost 2 bases and the J segment 6 bases; nucleotides outside the gene matches: 5. In DNA, the CDR3 is TGTGCCAGCAGTTACAACACAGGGGGCCTCGAGCAGTACTTC. Translating it yields CASSYNTGGLEQYF.

V usage is TRBV10-3 and J usage is TRBJ1-1; 9 bases line up with TRBD1. V shed 5 bases and J 7 bases; nucleotides not matched to a gene: 5. Per germline, CDR1 ENHRY and CDR2 SYGVKD. This CDR3 has 13 amino acids. CDR3 nucleotide sequence: TGTGCCATCAGTTACGACAGGGGGAATGAAGCTTTCTTT. It specifies CAISYDRGNEAFF.